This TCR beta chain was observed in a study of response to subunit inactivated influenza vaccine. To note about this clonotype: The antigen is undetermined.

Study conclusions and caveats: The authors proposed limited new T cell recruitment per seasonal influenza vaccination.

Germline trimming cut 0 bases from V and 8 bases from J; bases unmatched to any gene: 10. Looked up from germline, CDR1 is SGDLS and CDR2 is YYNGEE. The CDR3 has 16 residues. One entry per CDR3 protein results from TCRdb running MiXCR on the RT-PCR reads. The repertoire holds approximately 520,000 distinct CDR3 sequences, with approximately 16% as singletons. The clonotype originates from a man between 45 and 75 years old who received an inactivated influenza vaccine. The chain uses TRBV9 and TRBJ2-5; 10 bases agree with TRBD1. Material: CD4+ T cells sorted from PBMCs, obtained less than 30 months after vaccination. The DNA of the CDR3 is TGTGCCAGCAGCGTAGGGGACAGGGGTATGTGGGGAACCCAGTACTTC. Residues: CASSVGDRGMWGTQYF.